These 12 T cell receptor beta chains came from one sample sequenced in a study of blood T cell repertoires in COVID-19. TCRdb keeps only in-frame clones here, not all; method: immunoSEQ multiplex PCR. The sample carries more than 200,000 clones, over 70% recorded once. The sequenced sample was peripheral blood. These receptors were taken from a woman of 80 years or more with acute or convalescent COVID-19.

The chain joins TRBV7-9 to TRBJ1-2, with 9 bases lining up with TRBD1. J was trimmed by 8 bases and V by 3 bases; bases with no gene match: 4. Per germline, CDR1 SEHNR and CDR2 FQNEAQ (reference sequence). This CDR3 has 13 residues. CDR3 residues: CASSFGDRDGYTF. The DNA of the CDR3 is TGTGCCAGCAGCTTCGGGGACAGGGACGGCTACACCTTC.

This clone was found once. This chain connects TRBV5-6 to TRBJ2-3; TRBD2 aligns across 11 bases. Unmatched junction bases numbered 5, after V lost 4 bases and J lost 1 base. Looked up from germline, CDR1 is SGHDT and CDR2 is YYEEEE. The CDR3 is 16 residues long. CDR3 amino acids: CASSLLAGVGTDTQYF. CDR3 DNA: TGTGCCAGCAGCCTACTAGCGGGGGTGGGCACAGATACGCAGTATTTT.

The chain employs TRBV5-1 and TRBJ2-1, with 7 bases aligning to TRBD2. V gave up 5 bases and J gave up 3 bases; unmatched junction bases: 11. Germline CDR1 is SGHRS and CDR2 is YFSETQ. The CDR3 is made up of 16 amino acids. CDR3 bases: TGCGCCAGCAGGCCGGCTCAGGGAGGGAACTACAATGAGCAGTTCTTC. Encoded protein: CASRPAQGGNYNEQFF.

The V call is TRBV27, the J call TRBJ2-1; TRBD2 matches 8 bases. This CDR3 has 18 amino acids. J lost 0 bases, V lost 6 bases, and 13 bases had no gene match. Germline V lookup: CDR1 MNHEY, CDR2 SMNVEV (reference sequence). The CDR3 spells CASSPRGVLADSYNEQFF. As DNA, the CDR3 is TGTGCCAGCAGCCCTAGGGGGGTACTAGCGGACTCCTACAATGAGCAGTTCTTC.

This chain links TRBV3-1 (or the pseudogene TRBV3-2) with TRBJ2-7; unclear D gene. V dropped 3 bases and J dropped 2 bases, with 11 bases sitting between them. The CDR3 extends over 14 amino acids. From germline, CDR1 is LGHDT and CDR2 YNNKEL (reference sequence). The CDR3 DNA sequence: TGTGCCAGCAGCCACTCCACAGAAGCCTACGAGCAGTACTTC. It yields the protein CASSHSTEAYEQYF.

The CDR3 loop is CASSFTSGNLYEQYF. The CDR3 coding sequence is TGTGCCAGCAGTTTTACTAGCGGGAATCTTTACGAGCAGTACTTC. V and J are TRBV27 and TRBJ2-7; 10 bases match TRBD2. From germline, CDR1 is MNHEY and CDR2 SMNVEV (reference sequence). J gave up 4 bases and V 3 bases, and 6 bases lay outside the gene matches. CDR3 length: 15 residues.

The chain uses TRBV5-1 and TRBJ2-1; D is perhaps TRBD1 (6 bases). CDR3 size: 16 residues. Between the trimmed V and J ends, which lost 0 bases and 5 bases, there was a span of 15 bases. Per germline, CDR1 SGHRS and CDR2 YFSETQ. CDR3: CASSLAGTWGNNEQFF. CDR3 sequence (DNA): TGCGCCAGCAGCTTGGCTGGGACATGGGGGAACAATGAGCAGTTCTTC. The variable domain in full, completed from reference TRBV5-1 and TRBJ2-1, reads KAGVTQTPRYLIKTRGQQVTLSCSPISGHRSVSWYQQTPGQGLQFLFEYFSETQRNKGNFPGRFSGRQFSNSRSEMNVSTLELGDSALYLCASSLAGTWGNNEQFFGPGTRLTVL.

The chain carries TRBV2 and TRBJ1-5; a possible D gene is TRBD1 (6 bases). CDR1 is SNHLY, CDR2 FYNNEI, per germline. V was shortened by 5 bases and J by 9 bases, with 17 bases between the two germline ends. The CDR3 is made up of 14 amino acids. DNA for the CDR3: TGTGCCAGCAGTTCCAGGGGCGTAGGGTCGCCCCAGCATTTT. This encodes CASSSRGVGSPQHF.

The genes are TRBV3-1 (or the pseudogene TRBV3-2) and TRBJ1-3, with D possibly being TRBD1 (5 bases). With 4 bases removed from V and 0 bases from J, the gap between germline ends came to 10 bases. CDR1 is LGHDT, CDR2 YNNKEL, per germline (reference sequence). This CDR3 region has 15 residues. CDR3 protein: CASSRQLTSGNTIYF. CDR3 DNA: TGTGCCAGCAGCCGACAGCTAACCTCTGGAAACACCATATATTTT.

The rearrangement links TRBV19 to TRBJ1-5, with no clear D. The CDR3 covers 14 residues. V was shortened by 1 base and J by 4 bases, with 8 bases between the two germline ends. Germline V gene data show CDR1 as LNHDA and CDR2 as SQIVND (reference sequence). This CDR3 is CASSIGQTNQPQHF. Written as DNA, the CDR3 is TGTGCCAGTAGTATAGGGCAGACTAATCAGCCCCAGCATTTT.

The genes are TRBV28 and TRBJ1-4; no firm D call. The CDR3 length is 16 residues. The germline CDR1 and CDR2 sequences are MDHEN and SYDVKM. Between the trimmed V and J ends, which lost 4 bases and 0 bases, there was a span of 12 bases. The CDR3 region is CASSSHSRATNEKLFF. CDR3 DNA sequence: TGTGCCAGCAGTTCTCACAGTCGTGCAACTAATGAAAAACTGTTTTTT.

The chain recombines TRBV7-6 with TRBJ2-7, with TRBD2 matching 10 bases. This CDR3 comprises 15 residues. The ends lost 4 bases at V and 0 bases at J; junction bases unmatched: 3. Germline loops: CDR1 SGHVS, CDR2 FNYEAQ. CDR3 in amino acids: CASSSGLADSYEQYF. The CDR3 DNA reads as TGTGCCAGCAGCTCCGGACTAGCGGACTCCTACGAGCAGTACTTC.